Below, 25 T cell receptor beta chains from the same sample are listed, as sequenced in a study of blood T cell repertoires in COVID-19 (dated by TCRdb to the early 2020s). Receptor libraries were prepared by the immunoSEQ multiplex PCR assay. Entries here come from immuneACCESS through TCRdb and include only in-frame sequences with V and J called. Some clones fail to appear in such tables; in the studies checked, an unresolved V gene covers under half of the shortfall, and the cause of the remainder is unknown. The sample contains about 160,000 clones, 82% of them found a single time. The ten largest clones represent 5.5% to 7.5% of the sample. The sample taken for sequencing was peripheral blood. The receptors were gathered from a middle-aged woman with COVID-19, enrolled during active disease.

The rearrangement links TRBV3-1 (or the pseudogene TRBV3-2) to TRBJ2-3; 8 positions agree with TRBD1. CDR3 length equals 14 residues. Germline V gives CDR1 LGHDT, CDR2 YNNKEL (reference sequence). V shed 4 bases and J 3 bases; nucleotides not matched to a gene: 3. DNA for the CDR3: TGTGCCAGCAGCCGACAGGGGAGAACAGATACGCAGTATTTT. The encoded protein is CASSRQGRTDTQYF.

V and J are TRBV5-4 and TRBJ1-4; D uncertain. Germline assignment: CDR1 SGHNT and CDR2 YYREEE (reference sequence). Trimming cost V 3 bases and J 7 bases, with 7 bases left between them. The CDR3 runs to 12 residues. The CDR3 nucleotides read TGTGCCAGCAGCTCAGAGGGTGAAAAACTGTTTTTT. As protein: CASSSEGEKLFF.

The chain's CDR3 is CAWGRSTEAFF. DNA for the CDR3: TGTGCCTGGGGGCGGAGTACTGAAGCTTTCTTT. This chain uses TRBV30 with TRBJ1-1, with no clear D. Trimming took off 5 bases at V and 5 bases at J, with 9 bases between the two ends. Germline lookup yields CDR1 GTSNPN and CDR2 SVGIG (reference sequence). The CDR3 extends over 11 amino acids. Based on the CDR3 plus reference TRBV30 and TRBJ1-1, the full variable domain is SQTIHQWPATLVQPVGSPLSLECTVEGTSNPNLYWYRQAAGRGLQLLFYSVGIGQISSEVPQNLSASRPQDRQFILSSKKLLLSDSGFYLCAWGRSTEAFFGQGTRLTVV.

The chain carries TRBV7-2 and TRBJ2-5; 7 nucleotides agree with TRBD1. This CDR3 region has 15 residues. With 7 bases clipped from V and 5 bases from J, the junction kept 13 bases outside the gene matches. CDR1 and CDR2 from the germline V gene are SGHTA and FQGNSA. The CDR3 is CASTYTTGSRETQYF. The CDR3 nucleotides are TGTGCCAGCACCTACACGACAGGGTCGCGGGAGACCCAGTACTTC.

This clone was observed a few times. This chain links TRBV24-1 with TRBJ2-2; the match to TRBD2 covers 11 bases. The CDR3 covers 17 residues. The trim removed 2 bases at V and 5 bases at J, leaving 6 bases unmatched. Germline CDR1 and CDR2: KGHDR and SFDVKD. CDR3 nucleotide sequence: TGTGCCACCAGTGATTCCCTAGCGGGGGGCCCTACCGGGGAGCTGTTTTTT. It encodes CATSDSLAGGPTGELFF.

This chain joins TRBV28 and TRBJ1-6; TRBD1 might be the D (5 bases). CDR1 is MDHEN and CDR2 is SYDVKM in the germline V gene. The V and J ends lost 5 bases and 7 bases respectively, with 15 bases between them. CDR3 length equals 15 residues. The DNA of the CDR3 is TGTGCCAGCAGTCCCCAAGCAGGGTCGAATTCACCCCTCCACTTT. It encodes CASSPQAGSNSPLHF.

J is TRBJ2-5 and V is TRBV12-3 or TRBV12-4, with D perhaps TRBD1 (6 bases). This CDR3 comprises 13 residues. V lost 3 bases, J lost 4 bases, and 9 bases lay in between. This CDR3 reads CASSFPDRETQYF. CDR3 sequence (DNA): TGTGCCAGCAGTTTCCCGGACAGAGAGACCCAGTACTTC.

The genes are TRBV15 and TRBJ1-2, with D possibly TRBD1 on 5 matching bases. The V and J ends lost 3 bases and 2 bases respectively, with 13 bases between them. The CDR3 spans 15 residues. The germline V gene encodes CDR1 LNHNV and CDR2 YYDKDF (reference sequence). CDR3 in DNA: TGTGCCACCAGCAGGTTTCGGGGGGAGAACTATGGCTACACCTTC. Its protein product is CATSRFRGENYGYTF.

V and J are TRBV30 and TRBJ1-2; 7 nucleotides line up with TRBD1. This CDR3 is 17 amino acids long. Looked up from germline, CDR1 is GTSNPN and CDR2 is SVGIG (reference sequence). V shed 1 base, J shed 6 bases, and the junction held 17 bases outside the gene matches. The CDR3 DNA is TGTGCCTGGAGTGACCGATGGACAGGACTCTTAATAAATGGCTACACCTTC. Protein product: CAWSDRWTGLLINGYTF.

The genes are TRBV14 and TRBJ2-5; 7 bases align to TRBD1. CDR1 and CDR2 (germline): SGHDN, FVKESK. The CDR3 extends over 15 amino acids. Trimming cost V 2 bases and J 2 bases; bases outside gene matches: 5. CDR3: CASSQRGQLQETQYF. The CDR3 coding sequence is TGTGCCAGCAGCCAAAGGGGGCAGCTGCAAGAGACCCAGTACTTC.

The CDR3 DNA reads as TGTGCCACCCAGGAGGGATCAGCTAACTATGGCTACACCTTC. This gives the protein CATQEGSANYGYTF. The chain links TRBV10-3 to TRBJ1-2, with unresolved D. V was cut by 10 bases and J by 0 bases, with 15 bases left in between. The CDR3 runs 14 residues. The V gene's germline CDR1 is ENHRY and CDR2 SYGVKD.

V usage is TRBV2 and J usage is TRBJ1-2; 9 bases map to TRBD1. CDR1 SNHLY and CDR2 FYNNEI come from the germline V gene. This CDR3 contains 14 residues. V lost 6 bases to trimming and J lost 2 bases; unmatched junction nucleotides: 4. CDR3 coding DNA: TGTGCCAGCAGGGGGGACAGGGCAAACTATGGCTACACCTTC. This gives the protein CASRGDRANYGYTF.

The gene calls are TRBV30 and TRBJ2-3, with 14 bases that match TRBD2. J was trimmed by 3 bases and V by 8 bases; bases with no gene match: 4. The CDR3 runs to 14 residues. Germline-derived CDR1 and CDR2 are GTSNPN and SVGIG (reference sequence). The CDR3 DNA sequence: TGTGCCATCAGACTAGCGGGGGGGACAGATACGCAGTATTTT. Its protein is CAIRLAGGTDTQYF.

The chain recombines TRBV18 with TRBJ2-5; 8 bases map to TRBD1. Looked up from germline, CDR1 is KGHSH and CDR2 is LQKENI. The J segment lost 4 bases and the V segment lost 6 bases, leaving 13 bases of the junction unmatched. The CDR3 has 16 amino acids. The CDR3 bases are TGTGCCAGCTCGCGTGTGGCTGGACAGGGTGGAGAGACCCAGTACTTC. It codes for CASSRVAGQGGETQYF.

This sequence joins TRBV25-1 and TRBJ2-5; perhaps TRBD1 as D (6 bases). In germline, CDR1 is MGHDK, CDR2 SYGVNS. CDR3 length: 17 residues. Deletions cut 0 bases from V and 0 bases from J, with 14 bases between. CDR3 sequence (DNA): TGTGCCAGCAGTGAATATAGGACAGACACGTACCAAGAGACCCAGTACTTC. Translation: CASSEYRTDTYQETQYF.

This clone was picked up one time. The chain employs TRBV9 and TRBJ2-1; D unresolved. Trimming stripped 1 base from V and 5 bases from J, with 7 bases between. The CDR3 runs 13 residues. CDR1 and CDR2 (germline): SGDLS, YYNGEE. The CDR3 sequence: CASSVSVHNEQFF. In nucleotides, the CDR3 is TGTGCCAGCAGCGTAAGCGTCCACAATGAGCAGTTCTTC.

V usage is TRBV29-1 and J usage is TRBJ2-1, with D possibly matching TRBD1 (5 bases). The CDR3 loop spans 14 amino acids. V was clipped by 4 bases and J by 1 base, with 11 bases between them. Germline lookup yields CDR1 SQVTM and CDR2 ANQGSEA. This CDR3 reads CSVGQLISYNEQFF. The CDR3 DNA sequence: TGCAGCGTTGGACAGCTGATTTCCTACAATGAGCAGTTCTTC.

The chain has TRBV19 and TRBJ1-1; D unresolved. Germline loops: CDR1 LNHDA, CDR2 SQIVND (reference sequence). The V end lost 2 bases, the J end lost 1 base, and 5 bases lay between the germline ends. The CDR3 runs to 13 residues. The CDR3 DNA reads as TGTGCCAGTAGTATATACGGGAACACTGAAGCTTTCTTT. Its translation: CASSIYGNTEAFF.

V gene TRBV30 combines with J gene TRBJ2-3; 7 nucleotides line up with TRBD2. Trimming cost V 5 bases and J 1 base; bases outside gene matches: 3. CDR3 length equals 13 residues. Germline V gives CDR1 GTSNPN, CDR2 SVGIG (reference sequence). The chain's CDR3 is CAWSSGGTDTQYF. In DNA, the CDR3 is TGTGCCTGGTCGAGCGGGGGCACAGATACGCAGTATTTT.

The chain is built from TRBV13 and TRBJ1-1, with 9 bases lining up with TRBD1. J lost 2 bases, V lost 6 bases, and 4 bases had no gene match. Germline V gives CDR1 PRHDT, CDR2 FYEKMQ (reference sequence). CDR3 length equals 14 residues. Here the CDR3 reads CASRRQGENTEAFF. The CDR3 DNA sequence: TGTGCCAGCAGACGACAGGGGGAAAACACTGAAGCTTTCTTT.

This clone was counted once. The CDR3 DNA reads TGCACCAGCAGCCAAGATAGGGTGGAGGTATACGAGCAGTACGTC. Residues: CTSSQDRVEVYEQYV. The chain combines TRBV1 with TRBJ2-7; the table calls TRBD2, which could not be checked here. TRBV1 is tagged as a pseudogene. The CDR3 runs 15 residues.

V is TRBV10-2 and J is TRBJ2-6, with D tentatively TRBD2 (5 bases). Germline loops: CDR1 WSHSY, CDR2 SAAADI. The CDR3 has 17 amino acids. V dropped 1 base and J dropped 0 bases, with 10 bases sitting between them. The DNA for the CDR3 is TGCGCCAGCAGTGAGTTTGGACTTAACTCTGGGGCCAACGTCCTGACTTTC. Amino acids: CASSEFGLNSGANVLTF.

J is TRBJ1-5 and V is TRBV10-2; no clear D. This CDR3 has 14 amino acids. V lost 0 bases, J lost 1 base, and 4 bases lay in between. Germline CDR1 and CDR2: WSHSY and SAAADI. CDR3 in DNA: TGCGCCAGCAGTGAGTCCGGGAGCAATCAGCCCCAGCATTTT. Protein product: CASSESGSNQPQHF.

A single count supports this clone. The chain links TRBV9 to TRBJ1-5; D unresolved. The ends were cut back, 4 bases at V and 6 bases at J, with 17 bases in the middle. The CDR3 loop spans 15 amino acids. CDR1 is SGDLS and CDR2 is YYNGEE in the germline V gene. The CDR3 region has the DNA TGTGCCAGCAGCCCCGGTGTCGGGGTAGGTCAGCCCCAGCATTTT. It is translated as CASSPGVGVGQPQHF.

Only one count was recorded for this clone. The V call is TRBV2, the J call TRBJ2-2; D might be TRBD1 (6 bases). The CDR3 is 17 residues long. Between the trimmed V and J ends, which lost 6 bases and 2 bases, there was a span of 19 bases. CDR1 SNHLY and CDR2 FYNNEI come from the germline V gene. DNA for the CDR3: TGTGCCAGCAGACCCGGGACACACCGAGCAAACACCGGGGAGCTGTTTTTT. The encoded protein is CASRPGTHRANTGELFF.